This TCR beta chain was identified in a study of blood T cells in healthy people across ages (dated by TCRdb to between 2015 and 2017). Notes on the research overall: In model experiments, template switching captured about one uniquely barcoded TCR beta cDNA molecule for every two T cells. To track age-related changes in TCR beta repertoire diversity, the study relied on deep sequencing normalized with unique cDNA molecular identifiers. The donors were split into four age groups: young (average around 16 years), middle-aged (around 40), aged (more than 55) and long-lived (over 80). Using the same blood draw, the study looked at two additional independent replicas of 1 million unique cDNA reads for two donors, one aged 18 to 29 and the other aged 80 or older.

Beyond this particular receptor, the publication reports: Observed TCR beta diversity per million T cells fell roughly linearly with age, and a significant reduction was already apparent by age around 44. Bulk unsorted PBMC profiling prevented conclusive comparison of naive and antigen-experienced compartments. Compared with the aged group, the long-lived group had more naive CD4+ T cells, fewer expanded clones and increased TCR diversity, suggesting age selection. Estimates of total diversity based on one million sequenced T cells were considered lower bounds and underestimates. The percentage of naive T cells measured by flow cytometry correlated strongly with observed TCR beta diversity. The CMV infection status of donors was not known, potentially confounding age-related changes in expanded clonotypes.

This clonotype was detected a few times. Its cognate antigen has yet to be identified. Per-base quality was not reported, and no clone a single base away is much larger than it. From cysteine to phenylalanine, the CDR3 is 21 amino acids long. Of all the DNA, just the CDR3 is kept, 63 bases in frame from base 1. The method was 5' RACE. Sequenced using an Illumina HiSeq 2500. A second PCR of about 6 to 11 cycles was run with a J-beta primer mix and a sample-barcoded 5' primer. Each TCR beta cDNA molecule received a unique molecular identifier from a template-switch 5' adaptor carrying 12 random nucleotides. Each sample yielded at least 2.5 million CDR3-containing paired-end reads. All of the RNA was converted into first-strand cDNA using the Mint cDNA synthesis kit, with a TRBC-specific oligonucleotide serving as the primer. After uracil-DNA glycosylase treatment, a first 18-cycle PCR used universal primers M1SS and BC2_uni_R on all cDNA. The authors' pipeline ran thus. For normalization, 1 million high-quality reads, each with a distinct molecular identifier, were randomly selected from each sample. Reads sharing molecular identifiers were discarded rather than binned into consensus sequences. MiTCR, run with a Q25 quality threshold and the strictest error-elimination algorithm, handled CDR3 identification, clonotype clustering and error correction. A nonparametric unseen species model using Euler transformation provided a lower-bound estimate of total TCR beta diversity. TCRdb ran its own pipeline on the public reads, namely fastp trimming at Q25 and MiXCR clone calling, and kept in-frame beta chains. Every entry covers one CDR3 protein and lists the most common genes and DNA from its rows. The V and J calls here are based on TCRdb, not the publication. The sample table holds 750,000 to 1,000,000 distinct CDR3 sequences, of which 25% to 35% were seen once. Around 9.6% of the sample is taken by the ten largest.

Donors were 40 or so systemically healthy Caucasian individuals from Russia aged roughly 6 to 95 years. Approximately 11 milliliters of peripheral blood were drawn from each donor into EDTA-treated Vacutainer tubes. Ficoll-Paque density-gradient centrifugation was used to isolate PBMCs, with at least 7 million per sample. Total RNA was extracted from PBMCs with Trizol reagent, with at least 6 micrograms obtained per sample. Naive CD45RAhigh/CD27high T cell percentages were measured by flow cytometry on a PBMC aliquot from every donor. This same sample was also part of a study on T cells of mothers and their children. According to the second study: Nine systemically healthy Caucasian individuals served as donors, namely three mothers together with their six children. cDNA synthesis used all of the extracted RNA, with 1.5 ug of RNA in each 15 ul reaction. In the second PCR, sample barcodes and 2-4 random nucleotides were introduced via the M1S primer. Over 9 million TCR beta CDR3 reads came from each mother, compared with several million reads from each child. In both related and unrelated pairs, thymic selection shapes the output of TCR recombination in a similar way, with inherited differences having only a minor effect. Normalized repertoire overlap was always found to be slightly, but never significantly, higher in related mother-child pairs than in unrelated mother-child pairs. With a sensitivity of about 100 clones per million clonotypes, no persistent microchimeric T cell clones were detected. To look for features that set related mother-child pairs apart from unrelated individuals, the researchers ran deep NGS to compare the TCR beta repertoires of mothers and children. The mean age was around 40 +/- 4 years for the mothers and approximately 11 +/- 4 years for the children. Libraries were sequenced on Illumina HiSeq 2000 with 100+100 nt paired-end reads after adapter ligation with NEBNext reagents. To prevent cross-contamination, the mother and child libraries were prepared a month apart and were sequenced in separate runs. For each donor, somewhere between roughly 500,000 and 2,100,000 distinct TCR beta clonotypes were identified. Naive TCR beta clonotypes were estimated from low-frequency clonotypes matched to each donor's FACS-determined naive share, without sorting.

Sequenced: blood. The receptor chain draws on TRBV21-1 and TRBJ2-4; TRBD1 reflects the table's D call only, with no check against the DNA. TRBV21-1 is annotated as a pseudogene. The TCR originated in a woman in her thirties or forties in good health. The bases are TGTGCCAGCAGCAAGGGGACCACGGGGAAAAGTGGGGGCCTAGCCAAAAACATTCAGTACTTC. Translated, this gives CASSKGTTGKSGGLAKNIQYF.